Listed below are T cell receptor beta chains from one sample, sequenced in a study of shared clonotypes between healthy human individuals. TCRdb's copy holds only in-frame clones and misses some; the assay was immunoSEQ multiplex PCR. The sample contains hundreds of thousands of clones, about 80% of which appear only once. The sequencing input was memory CD4+ T cells sorted from blood. These receptor sequences come from a woman aged 25 to 39 in good health. The CDR3 runs from the conserved cysteine through the conserved F or W. D genes are given only for firm matches. Clone size appears in some rows only: once, few, many, or a class for an expanded clone.

D	size	J	V	DNA	CDR3
-	-	TRBJ2-7	TRBV19	TGTGCCAGTAGTATTGGCGCGGCCCCACGCACCTACGAGCAGTACTTC	CASSIGAAPRTYEQYF
-	-	TRBJ2-7	TRBV7-9	TGTGCCAGCAGCTTAGCCGGCTCCTACGAGCAGTACTTC	CASSLAGSYEQYF
-	-	TRBJ2-7	TRBV11-2	TGTGCCAGCAGCTTTGGAGGGGCGGGGTCCTACGAGCAGTACTTC	CASSFGGAGSYEQYF
-	-	TRBJ2-1	TRBV29-1	TGCAGCGTTTGGACCGACCACCGGTTCTTC	CSVWTDHRFF
-	-	TRBJ1-2	TRBV7-8	TGTGCCAGCAGCAGACCACAGGGTTCAGAAGCTAACTATGGCTACACCTTC	CASSRPQGSEANYGYTF
-	-	TRBJ2-7	TRBV28	TGTGCCAGCAGTGTCTTAGGCCCCTCCTACGAGCAGTACTTC	CASSVLGPSYEQYF
TRBD2	once	TRBJ2-5	TRBV28	TGTGCCAGCAGAATGGGAGGGACTAGCGGGAGTGGGAAGACCCAGTACTTC	CASRMGGTSGSGKTQYF
-	-	TRBJ1-4	TRBV5-1	TGCGCCAGCAGCCTACGGCCAGGGAGGGTTGAAAAACTGTTTTTT	CASSLRPGRVEKLFF
-	few	TRBJ2-7	TRBV28	TGTGCCAGCAGTTTCAAGCTTCCGCATACCTACGAGCAGTACTTC	CASSFKLPHTYEQYF
TRBD1	-	TRBJ2-2	TRBV29-1	TGCAGCGTTCGACCAGGGGACAGGCGGAGTACCGGGGAGCTGTTTTTT	CSVRPGDRRSTGELFF
-	-	TRBJ1-3	TRBV5-1	TGCGCCAGCAGCTTGGATACGGGAAACACCATATATTTT	CASSLDTGNTIYF
-	once	TRBJ1-2	TRBV7-9	TGTGCCAGCAGCTCGACGTTCGAACGGGGGCGAAGTAGCTATGGCTACACCTTC	CASSSTFERGRSSYGYTF
-	-	TRBJ2-2	TRBV11-2	TGTGCCAGCAGCAACTACGGGATGCTCACCGGGGAGCTGTTTTTT	CASSNYGMLTGELFF
TRBD1	-	TRBJ2-2	TRBV14	TGTGCCAGCAGCCCGACCCGGGACAGTAACACCGGGGAGCTGTTTTTT	CASSPTRDSNTGELFF
TRBD2	-	TRBJ2-7	TRBV28	TGTGCCAGCAGACTTAGCGGGAGGGGAGAGCAGTACTTC	CASRLSGRGEQYF
-	-	TRBJ1-4	TRBV4-1	TGCGCCAGCAGCTCAATGGGGGTAACTAATGAAAAACTGTTTTTT	CASSSMGVTNEKLFF
-	-	TRBJ2-7	TRBV18	TGTGCCAGCTCACCAGGGGTATCCTACGAGCAGTACTTC	CASSPGVSYEQYF
-	-	TRBJ1-1	TRBV5-5	TGTGCCAGCAGCTTGGAGCTCGCAAGGTTGAACACTGAAGCTTTCTTT	CASSLELARLNTEAFF
TRBD1	few	TRBJ2-6	TRBV5-1	TGCGCCAGCAGCTTGTTCCAGGGGGCCTCCTCTGGGGCCAACGTCCTGACTTTC	CASSLFQGASSGANVLTF